Described below is a single TCR beta chain sequence and its context. Its antigen is not known. These data are taken from a study of cytomegalovirus exposure and HLA in healthy donors. Study-level points and caveats: HLA-A and HLA-B allele assignments for most subjects were reportedly predicted accurately using TCR beta sequences. Within the data, a cluster of highly shared sequence variants was likely a sequencing artifact. The authors excluded some V segments, including TRBV6-2 and TRBV6-3, as indistinguishable.

Germline V gene sequence: CDR1 LGHNA, CDR2 YSLEER. J gave up 0 bases and V 2 bases, and 11 bases lay outside the gene matches. The length of the CDR3 is 18 residues. The PCR was carried out with 60 Vbeta primers and 13 Jbeta primers. Some clones are missing from TCRdb's copy, which holds only in-frame ones; the method was immunoSEQ multiplex PCR. The table lists approximately 170,000 clones, 65% to 85% of them singletons. The receptor was derived from a woman in her forties or fifties in good health and CMV-seropositive. The V call is TRBV4-3, the J call TRBJ1-2; 8 bases match TRBD1. Sequencing was done on a sample of PBMCs. The CDR3 bases are TGCGCCAGCAGCCAAAGAGGGCAGGGGGCCTCTACTAACTATGGCTACACCTTC. Translation gives CASSQRGQGASTNYGYTF.